This record concerns one T cell receptor beta chain sequence. These data are taken from a study of shared clonotypes between healthy human individuals. Turning to the study itself: CD4 naive and CD4 memory each took three plates per donor, while CD8 naive took two and CD8 memory one.

The method was immunoSEQ multiplex PCR; TCRdb's version includes in-frame clones alone and lacks a portion of them. The profile shows roughly 2.4 million clones, approximately 96% of them singletons. This TCR was sampled from a young man in good health. Input material: naive CD4+ T cells sorted from blood. Sample subset: CD45RA+ positively selected.

The CDR3 here is CAWSWGSGELFF. The CDR3 nucleotides are TGTGCCTGGAGTTGGGGGTCCGGGGAGCTGTTTTTT. The J gene is TRBJ2-2, the V gene TRBV30, with D perhaps TRBD1 or TRBD2 (5 bases each). There are 12 residues in the CDR3. Trimming took off 2 bases at V and 6 bases at J, with 7 bases between the two ends. Per the germline V gene, CDR1 is GTSNPN and CDR2 is SVGIG (reference sequence).